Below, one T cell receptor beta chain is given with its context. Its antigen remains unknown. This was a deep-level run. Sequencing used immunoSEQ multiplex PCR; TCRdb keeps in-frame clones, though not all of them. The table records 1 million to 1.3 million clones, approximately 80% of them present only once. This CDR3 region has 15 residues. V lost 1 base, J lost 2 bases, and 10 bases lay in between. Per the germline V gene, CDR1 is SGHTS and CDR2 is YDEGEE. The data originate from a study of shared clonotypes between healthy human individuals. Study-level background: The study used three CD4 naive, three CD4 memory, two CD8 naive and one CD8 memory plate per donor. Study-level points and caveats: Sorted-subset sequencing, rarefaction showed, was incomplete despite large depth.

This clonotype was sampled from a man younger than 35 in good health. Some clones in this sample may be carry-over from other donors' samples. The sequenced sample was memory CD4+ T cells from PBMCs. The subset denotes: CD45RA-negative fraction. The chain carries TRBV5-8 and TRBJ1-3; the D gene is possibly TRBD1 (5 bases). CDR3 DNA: TGTGCCAGCAGCTTGCTCGGGGGAACTGGAAACACCATATATTTT. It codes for CASSLLGGTGNTIYF.